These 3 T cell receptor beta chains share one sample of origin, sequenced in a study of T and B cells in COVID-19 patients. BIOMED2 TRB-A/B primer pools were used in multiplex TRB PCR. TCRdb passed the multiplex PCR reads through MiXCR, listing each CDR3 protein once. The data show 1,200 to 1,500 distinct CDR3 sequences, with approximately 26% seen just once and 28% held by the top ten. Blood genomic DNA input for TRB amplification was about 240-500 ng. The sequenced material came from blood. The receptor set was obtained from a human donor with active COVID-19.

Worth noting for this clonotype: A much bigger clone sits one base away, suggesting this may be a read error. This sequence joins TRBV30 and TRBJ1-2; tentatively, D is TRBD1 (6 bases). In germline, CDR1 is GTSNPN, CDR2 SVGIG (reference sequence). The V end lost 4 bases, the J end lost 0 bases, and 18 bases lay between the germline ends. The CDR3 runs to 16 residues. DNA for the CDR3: TGTGCCTGGAATTCCTTAGGGGGGGCTTCTAACTATGGCTACACCTTC. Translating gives CAWNSLGGASNYGYTF.

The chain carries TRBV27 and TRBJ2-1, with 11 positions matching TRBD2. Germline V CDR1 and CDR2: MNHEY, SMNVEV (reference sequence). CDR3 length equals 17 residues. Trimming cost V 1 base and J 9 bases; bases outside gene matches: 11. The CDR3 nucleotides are TGTGCCAGCAGTTTATGGGGGACTAGCGGAGGGACTAGTGAGCAGTTCTTC. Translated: CASSLWGTSGGTSEQFF.

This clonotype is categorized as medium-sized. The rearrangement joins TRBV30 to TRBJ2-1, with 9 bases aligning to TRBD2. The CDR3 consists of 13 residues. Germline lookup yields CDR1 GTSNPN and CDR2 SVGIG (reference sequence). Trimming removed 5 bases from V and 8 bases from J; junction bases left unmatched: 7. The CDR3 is CAWGTSFRHEQFF. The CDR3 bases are TGTGCCTGGGGGACTAGCTTCAGGCATGAGCAGTTCTTC. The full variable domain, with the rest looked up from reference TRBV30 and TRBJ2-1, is SQTIHQWPATLVQPVGSPLSLECTVEGTSNPNLYWYRQAAGRGLQLLFYSVGIGQISSEVPQNLSASRPQDRQFILSSKKLLLSDSGFYLCAWGTSFRHEQFFGPGTRLTVL.